This TCR beta chain was recovered during a study of T cells in Graves' hyperthyroidism and ophthalmopathy. Findings and limits, study-wide: Most clonotypes that expanded in the thyroid above 0.001 also showed up in blood. Ophthalmopathy and stable hyperthyroidism were separated by a 13 V-J model.

RNA transcripts provided the source from which TCR beta CDR3 regions were amplified. HTBI primers were used for first-round RT-PCR of the TCR CDR3. One entry per CDR3 protein, called by TCRdb with MiXCR from the multiplex PCR reads. Among 700,000 to 850,000 distinct CDR3 sequences listed, just over 35% were seen once. Calling Graves' hyperthyroidism stable meant ophthalmopathy did not progress within 18 months. Each diagnosis drew on symptoms, thyroxine, TRAb, thyroid ultrasound and orbital computed tomography findings. Concerning this clonotype: Its antigen is as yet unknown.

Per the germline V gene, CDR1 is MGHDK and CDR2 is SYGVNS. This CDR3 spans 15 amino acids. Trimming shortened V by 5 bases and J by 7 bases, and 20 bases separated the two germline ends. Sequenced input: blood. This clonotype was obtained from a woman aged 40-49 years with Graves' hyperthyroidism. The rearrangement uses TRBV25-1 and TRBJ1-2, with a tentative D call TRBD1 (6 bases). Here the CDR3 reads CASSSLTGRAGGYTF. The CDR3 bases are TGTGCCAGCAGTTCCCTGACAGGTAGAGCCGGTGGCTACACCTTC.